The clone carrying this TCR beta chain was found a few times. Antigen: not known. The CDR3 spans 14 residues. Between the trimmed V and J ends, which lost 3 bases and 2 bases, there was a span of 11 bases. Germline V gives CDR1 MNHNS, CDR2 SASEGT. CDR3-region Arm-PCR and iRepertoire HTBI primers produced the TCR beta libraries. TCRdb passed the multiplex PCR reads through MiXCR, listing each CDR3 protein once. The sample lists hundreds of thousands of distinct CDR3 sequences; 16% were seen once. The sample belongs to a study of regulatory T cells in long-lasting Graves disease. Overall study results and limits: Clonotypes that were public and shared totalled 2,500 to 3,000 in persistent patients versus over 800 in new patients. Newly diagnosed patients had higher TCR diversity than persistent Graves' patients did.

Time point given: newly diagnosed GD, antithyroid drugs for less than 3 months. RNA extracted from PBMCs served as the sequencing template. The same data also contributed to another study, on T cells in Graves' hyperthyroidism and ophthalmopathy. That work states: Model-based prediction identified ophthalmopathy a median 6.5 months prior to its onset.

The chain is built from TRBV6-1 and TRBJ2-7, with D maybe TRBD2 (6 bases). This sequence was found in a young woman with Graves disease. The source was peripheral blood mononuclear cells (PBMCs), collected at new diagnosis, from a patient treated with antithyroid drugs. The CDR3, as DNA: TGTGCCAGCAGTGACCTGCGGGGTCCCTACGAGCAGTACTTC. Protein: CASSDLRGPYEQYF.